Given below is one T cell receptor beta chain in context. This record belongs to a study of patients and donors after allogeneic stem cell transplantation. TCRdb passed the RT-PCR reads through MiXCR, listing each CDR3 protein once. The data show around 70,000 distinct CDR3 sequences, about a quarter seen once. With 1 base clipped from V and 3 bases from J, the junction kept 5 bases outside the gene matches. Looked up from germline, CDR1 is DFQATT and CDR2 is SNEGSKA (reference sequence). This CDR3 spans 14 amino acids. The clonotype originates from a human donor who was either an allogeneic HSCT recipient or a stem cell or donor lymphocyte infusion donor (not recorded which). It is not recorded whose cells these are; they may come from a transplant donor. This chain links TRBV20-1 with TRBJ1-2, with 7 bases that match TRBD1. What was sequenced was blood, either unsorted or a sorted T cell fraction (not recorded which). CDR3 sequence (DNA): TGCAGTGCTAGAGCGAGGGGGCGGGACTATGGCTACACCTTC. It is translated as CSARARGRDYGYTF.